Listed here is a single T cell receptor beta chain. The data are from a study of blood T cell repertoires in COVID-19. Overall study: Both acute and convalescent COVID-19 samples were obtained from the United States, Italy and Spain. From T cells, B-cell-depleted T cells, or PBMCs came the material, which was cDNA or gDNA.

From germline, CDR1 is SGHRS and CDR2 YFSETQ. The CDR3 runs 14 residues. V lost 4 bases to trimming and J lost 2 bases, with 11 bases between them. This table comes from immunoSEQ multiplex PCR, and its TCRdb copy is limited to in-frame clones, with some not included. Among around 160,000 clones, 81% were seen once, and the ten largest hold about 11%. The sample consisted of peripheral blood. This chain links TRBV5-1 with TRBJ2-3; D not resolved. This clonotype originated in a human donor in a cohort sampled during active COVID-19. CDR3 loop: CASSPDTYTDTQYF. CDR3 nucleotide sequence: TGCGCCAGCAGCCCCGACACGTACACAGATACGCAGTATTTT.